The clone carrying this T cell receptor beta chain showed up many times. The antigen remains unidentified. The data originate from a study of early T cells in non-severe SARS-CoV-2 infection. Study background: Sequencing used unsorted whole-blood bulk RNA, so chains lack pairing.

Trimming removed 4 bases from V and 6 bases from J, with 13 bases in between. Germline V gene sequence: CDR1 MNHEY, CDR2 SVGEGT. The CDR3 sequence is 13 residues long. Findings and caveats of the study: Reliance on VDJdb matching favored anti-spike CD8 responses; private and CD4 specificities were missed.

Unique molecular identifiers (one per individual cDNA molecule) were attached. MiXCR, run by TCRdb on the 5' RACE reads, gives a single entry per CDR3 protein. This table holds about 24,000 distinct CDR3 sequences, about 4.5% found once. The rearrangement joins TRBV6-2 or TRBV6-3 to TRBJ2-7; D call uncertain. The sequence was obtained from an adult who was a healthcare worker with PCR-confirmed SARS-CoV-2 infection or an uninfected control (not recorded which). The sample was whole blood. The DNA for the CDR3 is TGTGCCAGCAGTTCTTTTGGGCTAAGCGAGCAGTACTTC. This translates into CASSSFGLSEQYF.